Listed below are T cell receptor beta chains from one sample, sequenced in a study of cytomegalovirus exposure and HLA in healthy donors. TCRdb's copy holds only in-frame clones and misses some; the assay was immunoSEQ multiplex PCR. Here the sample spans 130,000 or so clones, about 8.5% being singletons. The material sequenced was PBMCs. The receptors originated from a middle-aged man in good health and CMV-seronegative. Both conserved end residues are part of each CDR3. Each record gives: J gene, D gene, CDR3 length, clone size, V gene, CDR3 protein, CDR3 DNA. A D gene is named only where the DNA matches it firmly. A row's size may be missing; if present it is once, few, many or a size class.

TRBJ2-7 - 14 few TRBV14 CASSQQGLPYEQYF TGTGCCAGCAGCCAGCAGGGCCTACCCTACGAGCAGTACTTC
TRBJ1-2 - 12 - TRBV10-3 CAIKPQGYGYTF TGTGCCATCAAGCCGCAGGGGTATGGCTACACCTTC
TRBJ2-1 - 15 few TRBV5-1 CASRGAGSSYNEQFF TGCGCCAGCAGGGGCGCGGGGAGCTCCTACAATGAGCAGTTCTTC
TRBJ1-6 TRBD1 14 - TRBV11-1 CASSRQGSDSPLHF TGTGCCAGCAGCAGACAGGGCTCCGACTCACCCCTCCACTTT
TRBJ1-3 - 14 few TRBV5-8 CASSFNSPGNTIYF TGTGCCAGCAGCTTCAACAGCCCTGGAAACACCATATATTTT
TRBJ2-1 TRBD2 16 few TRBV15 CATSRALGLAGGREFF TGTGCCACCAGCAGAGCCCTTGGACTAGCGGGGGGCCGTGAGTTCTTC
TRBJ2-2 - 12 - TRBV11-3 CASSLSTGELFF TGTGCCAGCAGCTTAAGTACTGGGGAGCTGTTTTTT
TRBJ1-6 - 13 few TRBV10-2 CASSARGNSPLNF TGCGCCAGCAGCGCCAGGGGTAATTCACCCCTCAACTTT
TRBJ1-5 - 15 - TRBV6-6 CASSYSPATNQPQHF TGTGCCAGCAGTTACTCCCCAGCGACCAATCAGCCCCAGCATTTT
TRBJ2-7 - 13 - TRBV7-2 CASSSIRGGEQYF TGTGCCAGCAGCTCTATCCGTGGTGGCGAGCAGTACTTC
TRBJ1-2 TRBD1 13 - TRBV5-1 CASSYGTAYGYTF TGCGCCAGCAGCTACGGGACAGCCTATGGCTACACCTTC
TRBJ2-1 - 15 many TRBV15 CATSGPQGGSNEQFF TGTGCCACCAGCGGACCACAGGGTGGTTCGAATGAGCAGTTCTTC
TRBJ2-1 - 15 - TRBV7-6 CASSQFGGSYNEQFF TGTGCCAGCAGCCAATTCGGGGGATCCTACAATGAGCAGTTCTTC
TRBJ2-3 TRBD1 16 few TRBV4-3 CASSQDGTGYTDTQYF TGCGCCAGCAGCCAAGATGGGACAGGGTATACAGATACGCAGTATTTT
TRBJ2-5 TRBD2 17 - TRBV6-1 CASSVQPLAGAGETQYF TGTGCCAGCAGTGTTCAGCCACTAGCGGGGGCGGGAGAGACCCAGTACTTC
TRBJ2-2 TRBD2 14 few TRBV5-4 CASSPAGTTGELFF TGTGCCAGCAGCCCAGCGGGGACTACCGGGGAGCTGTTTTTT
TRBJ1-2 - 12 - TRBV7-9 CASSLAGDGYAF TGTGCCAGCAGCTTGGCAGGGGATGGCTACGCCTTC
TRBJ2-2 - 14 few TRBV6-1 CASSPNLQGRELFF TGTGCCAGCAGTCCGAATCTTCAGGGGCGGGAGCTGTTTTTT
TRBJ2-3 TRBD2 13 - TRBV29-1 CSASGGAADTQYF TGCAGCGCTAGCGGGGGGGCCGCGGATACGCAGTATTTT
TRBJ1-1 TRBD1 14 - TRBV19 CASSTGTGLTEAFF TGTGCCAGTAGTACCGGGACAGGGCTCACTGAAGCTTTCTTT
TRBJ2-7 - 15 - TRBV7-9 CASTSAVGGTYEQYF TGTGCCAGCACCTCCGCGGTAGGGGGAACCTACGAGCAGTACTTC
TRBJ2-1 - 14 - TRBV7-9 CASSLVPGVNEQFF TGTGCCAGCAGCTTAGTCCCAGGGGTCAATGAGCAGTTCTTC
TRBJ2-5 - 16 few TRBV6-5 CASSYSRPWSQETQYF TGTGCCAGCAGTTACTCGAGGCCCTGGTCCCAAGAGACCCAGTACTTC
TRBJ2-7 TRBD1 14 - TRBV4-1 CASSQEGTGYEQYF TGCGCCAGCAGCCAAGAGGGGACAGGGTACGAGCAGTACTTC
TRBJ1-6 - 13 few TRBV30 CAWVAGGNSPLHF TGTGCCTGGGTAGCTGGGGGGAATTCACCCCTCCACTTT
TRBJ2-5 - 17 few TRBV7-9 CASSLDVTDPVRETQYF TGTGCCAGCAGCTTAGATGTGACAGACCCGGTTCGAGAGACCCAGTACTTC
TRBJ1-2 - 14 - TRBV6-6 CASSYPPEDRGYTF TGTGCCAGCAGTTACCCCCCCGAGGATCGCGGCTACACCTTC
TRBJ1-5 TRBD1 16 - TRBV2 CASTGQGARSNQPQHF TGTGCCAGCACCGGACAGGGGGCGAGAAGCAATCAGCCCCAGCATTTT
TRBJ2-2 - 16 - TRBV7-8 CASSLKRGSNTGELFF TGTGCCAGCAGCTTAAAAAGGGGATCGAACACCGGGGAGCTGTTTTTT